This T cell receptor (beta chain) is drawn from a study of T cell changes during pregnancy in multiple sclerosis. TCRdb's copy holds only in-frame clones and misses some; the assay was immunoSEQ multiplex PCR. This table holds 75,000 to 95,000 clones, more than 80% found once. Germline V gene data show CDR1 as KGHSH and CDR2 as LQKENI. The ends lost 3 bases at V and 9 bases at J; junction bases unmatched: 4. CDR3 length: 15 amino acids. This clonotype was obtained from a female donor in good health, enrolled as a control in a pregnancy study. The sample here was peripheral blood, taken in the first trimester of pregnancy. The chain links TRBV18 to TRBJ2-1; 14 nucleotides line up with TRBD2. The DNA of the CDR3 is TGTGCCAGCTCACCGACTAGCGGGGGGGTTAGTGAGCAGTTCTTC. This gives the protein CASSPTSGGVSEQFF.